This T cell receptor (beta chain) was observed in a study of blood T cell repertoires in COVID-19. About the research overall: Samples came from the United States, Italy and Spain, spanning acute and convalescent COVID-19.

Original handling: It was from reference gene primer amplification that nucleated cell counts were estimated. Generated by immunoSEQ multiplex PCR, the TCRdb table keeps only in-frame clones and is missing some. That table gives V, J and clone size, and the DNA gave D and trimming. Of 55,000 to 70,000 clones in the sample, 65% to 80% were seen once. Germline CDR1 is SGHRS and CDR2 is YFSETQ. V shed 0 bases and J 14 bases; nucleotides not matched to a gene: 7. The CDR3 runs to 13 residues. Sequencing input: peripheral blood. The J gene is TRBJ2-1, the V gene TRBV5-1, with 8 bases identical to TRBD1. This sequence was found in a human donor in a cohort sampled during active COVID-19. CDR3 nucleotide sequence: TGCGCCAGCAGCTTGGATTCGGGACAGGTGAAGTTCTTC. It codes for CASSLDSGQVKFF.